The rows below give T cell receptor beta chains drawn from one sample of a study of T cell responses to AZD1222 COVID-19 vaccine. Profiled with immunoSEQ multiplex PCR; TCRdb holds only in-frame clones, not every one. The sample holds under 150,000 clones; roughly nine tenths are singletons and the top ten take 2.4%. The specimen was peripheral blood, collected on day 0 of AZD1222 vaccination. All receptors come from an adult in good health. The CDR3 runs from the conserved cysteine through the conserved F or W. The D gene is left open where the match is weak. Clone sizes are given selectively: once, few, many, or a class where the clone is expanded.

D: .; V: TRBV5-1; length: 14; J: TRBJ1-2; size: few; DNA: TGCGCCAGCAGTGAAGAGGGAACGATCTATGGCTACACCTTC; CDR3: CASSEEGTIYGYTF
D: TRBD1; V: TRBV27; length: 15; J: TRBJ1-5; size: .; DNA: TGTGCCAGCAGGCCTGACAGGGACCGCCATCAGCCCCAGCATTTT; CDR3: CASRPDRDRHQPQHF
D: .; V: TRBV28; length: 16; J: TRBJ2-6; size: .; DNA: TGTGCCAGCAGTTTAGGGGGAGCCTCTGGGGCCAACGTCCTGACTTTC; CDR3: CASSLGGASGANVLTF
D: .; V: TRBV11-3; length: 16; J: TRBJ2-1; size: once; DNA: TGTGCCAGCAGCTTAGATCCGGCTGCGGCTTACAATGAGCAGTTCTTC; CDR3: CASSLDPAAAYNEQFF
D: .; V: TRBV7-9; length: 14; J: TRBJ1-2; size: .; DNA: TGTGCCAGCAGCTCCCCACAGGTCCTCGGCAGCTACACCTTC; CDR3: CASSSPQVLGSYTF
D: TRBD2; V: TRBV6-1; length: 13; J: TRBJ2-6; size: .; DNA: TGTGCCAGCAGTGAAGCGAGCGGGGGCGTCCTGACTTTC; CDR3: CASSEASGGVLTF
D: .; V: TRBV24-1; length: 14; J: TRBJ2-2; size: .; DNA: TGTGCCACCGCGGTAGCGGCGAACACCGGGGAGCTGTTTTTT; CDR3: CATAVAANTGELFF
D: .; V: TRBV28; length: 14; J: TRBJ1-4; size: once; DNA: TGTGCCAGCAGTTTATCCAGATTTAATGAAAAACTGTTTTTT; CDR3: CASSLSRFNEKLFF
D: .; V: TRBV13; length: 17; J: TRBJ2-1; size: .; DNA: TGTGCCAGCAGCTTAGGCCGGTTGGGGAGTGGACACAATGAGCAGTTCTTC; CDR3: CASSLGRLGSGHNEQFF
D: TRBD1; V: TRBV6-5; length: 14; J: TRBJ1-6; size: .; DNA: TGTGCCAGCAGTTACTCGGGACAGAATTCACCCCTCCACTTT; CDR3: CASSYSGQNSPLHF
D: .; V: TRBV6-2/TRBV6-3; length: 13; J: TRBJ1-2; size: .; DNA: TGTGCCAGCAGTTTTAACAGGGCTGAAAGCTACACCTTC; CDR3: CASSFNRAESYTF
D: TRBD1; V: TRBV29-1; length: 15; J: TRBJ1-3; size: once; DNA: TGCAGCGTTGGGGACAGGGCCCTATCTGGAAACACCATATATTTT; CDR3: CSVGDRALSGNTIYF